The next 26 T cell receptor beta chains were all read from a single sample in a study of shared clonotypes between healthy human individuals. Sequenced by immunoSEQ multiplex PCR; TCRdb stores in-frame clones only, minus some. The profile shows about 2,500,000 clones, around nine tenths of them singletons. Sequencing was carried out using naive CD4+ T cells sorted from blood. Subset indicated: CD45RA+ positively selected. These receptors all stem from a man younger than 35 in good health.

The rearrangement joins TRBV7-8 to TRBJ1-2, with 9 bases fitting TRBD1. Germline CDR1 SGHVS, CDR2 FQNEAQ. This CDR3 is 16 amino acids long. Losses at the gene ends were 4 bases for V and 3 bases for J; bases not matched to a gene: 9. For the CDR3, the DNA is TGTGCCAGCAGCTCCACCGGGACAGGGTACTACTATGGCTACACCTTC. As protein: CASSSTGTGYYYGYTF.

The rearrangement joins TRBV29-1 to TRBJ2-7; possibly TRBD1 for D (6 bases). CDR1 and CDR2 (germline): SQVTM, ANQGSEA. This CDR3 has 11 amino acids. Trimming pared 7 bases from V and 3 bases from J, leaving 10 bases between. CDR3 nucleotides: TGCAGCGCTTTGGACAGCTACGAGCAGTACTTC. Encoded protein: CSALDSYEQYF.

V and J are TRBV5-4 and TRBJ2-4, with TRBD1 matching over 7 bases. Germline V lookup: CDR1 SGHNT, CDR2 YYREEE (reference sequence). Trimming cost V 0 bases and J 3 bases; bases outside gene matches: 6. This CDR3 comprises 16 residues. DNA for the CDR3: TGTGCCAGCAGCTTGGAGGGGGCGATGGTCAAAAACATTCAGTACTTC. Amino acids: CASSLEGAMVKNIQYF.

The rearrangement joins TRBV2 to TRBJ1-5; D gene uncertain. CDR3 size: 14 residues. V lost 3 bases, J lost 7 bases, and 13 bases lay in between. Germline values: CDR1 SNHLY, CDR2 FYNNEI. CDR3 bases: TGTGCCAGCAGTGATTCAGGTTCTCGGCAGCCCCAGCATTTT. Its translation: CASSDSGSRQPQHF. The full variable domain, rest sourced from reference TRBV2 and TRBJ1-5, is EPEVTQTPSHQVTQMGQEVILRCVPISNHLYFYWYRQILGQKVEFLVSFYNNEISEKSEIFDDQFSVERPDGSNFTLKIRSTKLEDSAMYFCASSDSGSRQPQHFGDGTRLSIL.

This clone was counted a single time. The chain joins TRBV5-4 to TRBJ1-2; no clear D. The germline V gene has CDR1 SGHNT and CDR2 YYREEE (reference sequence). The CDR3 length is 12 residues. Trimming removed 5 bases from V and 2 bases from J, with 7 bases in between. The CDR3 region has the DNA TGTGCCAGCAGACCCCGGAACTATGGCTACACCTTC. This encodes CASRPRNYGYTF.

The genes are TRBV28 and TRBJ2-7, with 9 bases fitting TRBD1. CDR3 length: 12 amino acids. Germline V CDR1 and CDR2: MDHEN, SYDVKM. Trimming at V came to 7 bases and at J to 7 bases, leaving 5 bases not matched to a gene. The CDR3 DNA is TGTGCCAGCACAGGACAGGGGAGGGAGCAGTACTTC. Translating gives CASTGQGREQYF.

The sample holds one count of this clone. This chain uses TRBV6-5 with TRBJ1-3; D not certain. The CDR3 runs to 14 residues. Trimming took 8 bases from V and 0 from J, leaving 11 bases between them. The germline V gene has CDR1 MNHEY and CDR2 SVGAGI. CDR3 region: CASGFLRSGNTIYF. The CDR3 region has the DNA TGTGCCAGCGGGTTCCTGCGCTCTGGAAACACCATATATTTT.

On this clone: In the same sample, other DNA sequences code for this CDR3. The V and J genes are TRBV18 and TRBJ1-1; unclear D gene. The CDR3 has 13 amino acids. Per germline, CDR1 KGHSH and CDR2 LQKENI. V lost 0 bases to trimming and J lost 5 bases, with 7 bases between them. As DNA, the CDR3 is TGTGCCAGCTCACCACCTGTTGGAACTGAAGCTTTCTTT. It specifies CASSPPVGTEAFF.

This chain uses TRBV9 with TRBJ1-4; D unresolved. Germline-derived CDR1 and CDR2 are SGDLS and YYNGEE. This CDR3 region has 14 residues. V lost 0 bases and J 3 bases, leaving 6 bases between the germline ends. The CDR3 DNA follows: TGTGCCAGCAGCGTAGGGGTTGCTAATGAAAAACTGTTTTTT. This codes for CASSVGVANEKLFF.

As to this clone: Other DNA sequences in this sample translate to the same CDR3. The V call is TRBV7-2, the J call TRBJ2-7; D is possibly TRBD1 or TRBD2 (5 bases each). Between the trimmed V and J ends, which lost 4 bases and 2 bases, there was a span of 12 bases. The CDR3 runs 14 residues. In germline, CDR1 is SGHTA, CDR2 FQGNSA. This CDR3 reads CASSSGTVTYEQYF. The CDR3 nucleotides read TGTGCCAGCAGCTCCGGGACGGTAACCTACGAGCAGTACTTC.

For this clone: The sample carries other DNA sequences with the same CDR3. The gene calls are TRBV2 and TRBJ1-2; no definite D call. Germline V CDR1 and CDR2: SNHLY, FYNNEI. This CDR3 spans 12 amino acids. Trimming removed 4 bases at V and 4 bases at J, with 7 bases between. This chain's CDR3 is CASSGQSYGYTF. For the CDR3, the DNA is TGTGCCAGCAGTGGGCAGAGCTATGGCTACACCTTC.

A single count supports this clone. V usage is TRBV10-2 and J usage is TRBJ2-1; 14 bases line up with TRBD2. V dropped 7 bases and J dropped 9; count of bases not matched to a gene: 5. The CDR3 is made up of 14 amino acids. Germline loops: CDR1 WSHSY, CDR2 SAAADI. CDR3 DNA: TGCGCCAGCATCGGGGGGACTAGCGGGGGTGAGCAGTTCTTC. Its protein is CASIGGTSGGEQFF.

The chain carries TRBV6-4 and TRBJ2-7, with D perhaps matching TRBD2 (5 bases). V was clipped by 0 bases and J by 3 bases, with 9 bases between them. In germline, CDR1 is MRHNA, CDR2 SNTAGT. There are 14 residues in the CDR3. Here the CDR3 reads CASSDSRTYYEQYF. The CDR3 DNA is TGTGCCAGCAGTGACTCCAGGACTTACTACGAGCAGTACTTC.

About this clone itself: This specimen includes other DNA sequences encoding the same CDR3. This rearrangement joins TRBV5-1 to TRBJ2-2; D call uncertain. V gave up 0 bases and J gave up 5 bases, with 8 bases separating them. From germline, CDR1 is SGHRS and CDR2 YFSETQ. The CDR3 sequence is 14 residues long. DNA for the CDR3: TGCGCCAGCAGCTTGGCCTTGGGAACCGGGGAGCTGTTTTTT. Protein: CASSLALGTGELFF.

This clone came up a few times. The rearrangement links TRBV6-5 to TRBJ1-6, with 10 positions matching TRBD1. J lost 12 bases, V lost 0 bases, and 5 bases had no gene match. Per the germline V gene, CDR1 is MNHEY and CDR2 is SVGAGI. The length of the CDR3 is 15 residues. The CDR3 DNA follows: TGTGCCAGCAGTTACTCCGGGACAGGGGAAAAACCCCTCCACTTT. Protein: CASSYSGTGEKPLHF.

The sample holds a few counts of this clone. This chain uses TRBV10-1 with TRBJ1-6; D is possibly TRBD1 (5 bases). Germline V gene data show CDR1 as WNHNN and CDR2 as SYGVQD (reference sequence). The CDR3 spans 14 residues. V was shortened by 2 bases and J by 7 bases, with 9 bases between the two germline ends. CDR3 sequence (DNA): TGCGCCAGCAGTGAGGCAGGGCGGAATTCACCCCTCCACTTT. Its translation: CASSEAGRNSPLHF.

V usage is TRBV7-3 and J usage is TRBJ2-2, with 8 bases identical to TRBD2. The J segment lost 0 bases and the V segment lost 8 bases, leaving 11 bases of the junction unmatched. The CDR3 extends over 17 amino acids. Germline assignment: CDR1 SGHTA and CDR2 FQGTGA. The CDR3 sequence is CASGPRGGITNTGELFF. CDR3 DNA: TGTGCCAGCGGGCCCCGGGGGGGGATCACGAACACCGGGGAGCTGTTTTTT.

The CDR3 sequence: CASGRTGSEKLFF. CDR3 DNA: TGTGCCAGCGGCAGAACAGGAAGTGAAAAACTGTTTTTT. V and J are TRBV6-5 and TRBJ1-4, with D tentatively TRBD1 (5 bases). V dropped 8 bases and J dropped 7 bases, with 14 bases sitting between them. This CDR3 region has 13 residues. The V gene's germline CDR1 is MNHEY and CDR2 SVGAGI.

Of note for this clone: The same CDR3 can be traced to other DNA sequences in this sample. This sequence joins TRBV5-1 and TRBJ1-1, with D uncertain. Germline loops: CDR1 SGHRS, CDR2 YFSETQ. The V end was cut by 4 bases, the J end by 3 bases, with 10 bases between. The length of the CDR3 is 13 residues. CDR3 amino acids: CASSRSGDTEAFF. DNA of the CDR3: TGCGCCAGCAGCCGGAGCGGGGACACTGAAGCTTTCTTT.

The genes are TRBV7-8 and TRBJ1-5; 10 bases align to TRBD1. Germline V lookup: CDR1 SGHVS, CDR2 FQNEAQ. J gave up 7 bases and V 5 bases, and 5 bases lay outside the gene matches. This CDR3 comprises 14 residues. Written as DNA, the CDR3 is TGTGCCAGCAGCCAGACAGGGGGCGGCCAGCCCCAGCATTTT. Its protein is CASSQTGGGQPQHF.

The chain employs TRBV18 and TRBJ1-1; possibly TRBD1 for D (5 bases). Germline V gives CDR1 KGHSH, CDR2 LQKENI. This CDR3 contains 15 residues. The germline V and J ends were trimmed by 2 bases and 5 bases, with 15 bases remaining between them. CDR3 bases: TGTGCCAGCTCACCAGCGATCGGGGGGTCAACTGAAGCTTTCTTT. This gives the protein CASSPAIGGSTEAFF.

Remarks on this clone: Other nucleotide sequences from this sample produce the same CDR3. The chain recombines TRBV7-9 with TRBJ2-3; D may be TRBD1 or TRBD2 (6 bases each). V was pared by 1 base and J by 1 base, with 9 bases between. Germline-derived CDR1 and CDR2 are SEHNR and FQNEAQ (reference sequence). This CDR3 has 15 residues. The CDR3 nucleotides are TGTGCCAGCAGCTTAGGGAGGGGGGGCACAGATACGCAGTATTTT. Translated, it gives CASSLGRGGTDTQYF.

CDR3 protein: CASSKQGAKTQYF. CDR3 DNA: TGTGCCAGCTCGAAACAGGGGGCGAAGACCCAGTACTTC. The rearrangement links TRBV11-3 to TRBJ2-5; TRBD1 aligns across 9 bases. The ends lost 8 bases at V and 6 bases at J; junction bases unmatched: 7. Germline V CDR1 and CDR2: SGHNT, YENEEA. This CDR3 spans 13 amino acids.

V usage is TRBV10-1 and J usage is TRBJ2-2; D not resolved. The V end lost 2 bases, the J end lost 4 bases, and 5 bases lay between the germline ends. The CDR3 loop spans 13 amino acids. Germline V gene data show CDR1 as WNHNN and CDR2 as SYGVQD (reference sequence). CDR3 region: CASSEPRTGELFF. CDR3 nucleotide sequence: TGCGCCAGCAGTGAGCCCCGCACCGGGGAGCTGTTTTTT.

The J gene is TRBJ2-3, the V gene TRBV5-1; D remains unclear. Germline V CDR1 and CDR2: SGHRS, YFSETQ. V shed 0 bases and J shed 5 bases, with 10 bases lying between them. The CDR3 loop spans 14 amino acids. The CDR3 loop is CASSLDSPQDTQYF. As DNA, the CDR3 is TGCGCCAGCAGCTTGGACTCCCCCCAAGATACGCAGTATTTT.

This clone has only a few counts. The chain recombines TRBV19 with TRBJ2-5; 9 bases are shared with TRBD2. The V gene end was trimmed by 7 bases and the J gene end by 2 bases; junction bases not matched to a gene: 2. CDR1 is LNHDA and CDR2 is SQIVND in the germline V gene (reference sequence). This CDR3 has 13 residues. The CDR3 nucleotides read TGTGCCAGTAAGACTAGCGGACAAGAGACCCAGTACTTC. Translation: CASKTSGQETQYF.